This T cell receptor beta chain was retrieved from a study of T-cell reconstitution after alpha-beta-depleted transplantation in children. Notes on the study in general: The authors attributed T-cell counts and diversity one year after transplant mostly to newly produced T cells. Reports say that about two months after transplant, the alpha-beta T cells came out of several hundred graft clones that had expanded.

This CDR3 is built from 16 residues. CDR1 is MDHEN and CDR2 is SYDVKM in the germline V gene. V was clipped by 3 bases and J by 5 bases, with 17 bases between them. This clonotype was seen a handful of times. Its antigen is unknown. TCRbeta library preparation incorporated unique molecular identifiers. TCRdb re-analysed the PCR reads in MiXCR, keeping a single row per CDR3 protein. The data contain about 460,000 distinct CDR3 sequences, more than 9.5% of them singletons. The source was PBMCs, mostly from graft donor cells, collected 180 days after TCRalphabeta/CD19-depleted stem cell transplant. This TCR was recovered from a female patient under 10 years old who had a stem cell transplant for aplastic anemia, so the T cells may come from the graft donor. The chain joins TRBV28 to TRBJ2-1; possibly TRBD2 for D (7 bases). The CDR3 loop reads CASSFPSGGGDNEQFF. Written as DNA, the CDR3 is TGTGCCAGCAGTTTCCCTAGCGGCGGGGGCGACAATGAGCAGTTCTTC.